The 10 T cell receptor beta chains listed next were all sequenced from one sample in a study of cytomegalovirus exposure and HLA in healthy donors (dated by TCRdb to about 2017). Libraries were made using the immunoSEQ multiplex PCR assay. For the multiplex PCR, a mixture combining 60 forward primers for TCR Vbeta segments and 13 reverse primers for TCR Jbeta segments was used. Entries here come from immuneACCESS through TCRdb and include only in-frame sequences with V and J called. Some clones fail to appear in such tables; in the studies checked, an unresolved V gene covers under half of the shortfall, and the cause of the remainder is unknown. This sample has roughly 200,000 clones in its table, and 75% to 90% of those were observed once. The ten biggest clones cover roughly 0.33% of the sample. Sequencing used PBMCs. Every receptor here comes from a woman in her 30s in good health and CMV-seronegative.

The table lists this clone with a count of one. This CDR3 is CASVRVYGYTF. As DNA, the CDR3 is TGTGCCAGCGTGAGAGTCTATGGCTACACCTTC. The chain carries TRBV2 and TRBJ1-2; no definite D call. Germline CDR1 is SNHLY and CDR2 is FYNNEI. The CDR3 spans 11 residues. V was pared by 8 bases and J by 4 bases, with 8 bases between.

The chain uses TRBV28 and TRBJ2-7, with D possibly being TRBD2 (6 bases). V dropped 7 bases and J dropped 1 base, with 11 bases sitting between them. This CDR3 is 13 amino acids long. The V gene's germline CDR1 is MDHEN and CDR2 SYDVKM. In DNA, the CDR3 is TGTGCCAGCAAGGAGGGATGGTCCTACGAGCAGTACTTC. It translates to CASKEGWSYEQYF.

This rearrangement joins TRBV20-1 to TRBJ2-1, with D unresolved. Germline loops: CDR1 DFQATT, CDR2 SNEGSKA (reference sequence). CDR3 length: 10 residues. Between the trimmed V and J ends, which lost 6 bases and 9 bases, there was a span of 9 bases. The CDR3 DNA reads TGCAGTGCATCACGGTTTGAGCAGTTCTTC. It translates to CSASRFEQFF.

The chain joins TRBV28 to TRBJ2-7, with D possibly being TRBD1 (5 bases). In germline, CDR1 is MDHEN, CDR2 SYDVKM. This CDR3 has 13 amino acids. The ends were cut back, 6 bases at V and 1 base at J, with 10 bases in the middle. In DNA form, the CDR3 reads TGTGCCAGCAGGCTGACAGCATCCTACGAGCAGTACTTC. This codes for CASRLTASYEQYF.

The chain links TRBV27 to TRBJ2-1, with TRBD1 matching 7 bases. This CDR3 spans 14 amino acids. The ends lost 3 bases at V and 7 bases at J; junction bases unmatched: 6. Per the germline V gene, CDR1 is MNHEY and CDR2 is SMNVEV (reference sequence). The CDR3 nucleotides read TGTGCCAGCAGTTTCTCACAGGGGTATAATGAGCAGTTCTTC. This codes for CASSFSQGYNEQFF.

The CDR3 here is CASRLPSSGANVLTF. The CDR3 DNA reads as TGTGCCAGTAGGCTACCTTCCTCTGGGGCCAACGTCCTGACTTTC. The chain employs TRBV19 and TRBJ2-6; no definite D call. CDR1 is LNHDA and CDR2 is SQIVND in the germline V gene (reference sequence). Trimming cost V 6 bases and J 0 bases, with 9 bases left between them. The CDR3 runs to 15 residues.

The V gene is TRBV7-9, the J gene TRBJ2-3; 12 nucleotides agree with TRBD2. The CDR3 is 16 amino acids. Germline trimming cut 5 bases from V and 3 bases from J; bases unmatched to any gene: 6. Germline CDR1 SEHNR, CDR2 FQNEAQ (reference sequence). The CDR3, as DNA: TGTGCCAGCAGCGTTTCTAGCGGGAGGGCTACAGATACGCAGTATTTT. Translating it yields CASSVSSGRATDTQYF.

The sample holds a few counts of this clone. This CDR3 reads CASSESGGNQPQHF. CDR3 DNA sequence: TGTGCCAGCAGCGAATCAGGGGGCAATCAGCCCCAGCATTTT. This chain joins TRBV28 and TRBJ1-5; tentative D call: TRBD1 (6 bases). V shed 6 bases and J shed 2 bases, with 11 bases lying between them. CDR1 is MDHEN, CDR2 SYDVKM, per germline. The CDR3 covers 14 residues.

The J gene is TRBJ1-2, the V gene TRBV18, with D unresolved. The V end lost 1 base, the J end lost 8 bases, and 14 bases lay between the germline ends. The CDR3 consists of 14 residues. CDR1 and CDR2 from the germline V gene are KGHSH and LQKENI. For the CDR3, the DNA is TGTGCCAGCTCACCACGTAAATCAGAGAGGGGCTACACCTTC. It yields the protein CASSPRKSERGYTF.

This rearrangement joins TRBV5-4 to TRBJ2-1, with D perhaps matching TRBD2 (6 bases). CDR1 SGHNT and CDR2 YYREEE come from the germline V gene (reference sequence). The CDR3 consists of 14 residues. Trimming took off 4 bases at V and 8 bases at J, with 16 bases between the two ends. CDR3 protein: CASSRLDWVHEQFF. The CDR3 bases are TGTGCCAGCAGCCGACTAGATTGGGTACATGAGCAGTTCTTC.